Below are 23 T cell receptor beta chains sequenced from a single sample in a study of cytomegalovirus exposure and HLA in healthy donors. PCR employed 60 Vbeta and 13 Jbeta primers. Repertoires were generated with immunoSEQ multiplex PCR, while TCRdb's copy carries only in-frame clones and drops some. Among 150,000 to 200,000 clones listed, around 80% were seen once. What was sequenced was PBMCs. The receptors were gathered from a man in his forties in good health and CMV-seronegative.

This clone occurred a few times. The V gene is TRBV19, the J gene TRBJ1-5, with a tentative D call TRBD1 (6 bases). CDR1 and CDR2 (germline): LNHDA, SQIVND (reference sequence). This CDR3 region has 17 residues. The V and J ends lost 5 bases and 4 bases respectively, with 21 bases between them. The CDR3, as DNA: TGTGCCAGTAGTCCCACCCTGGGGACACGGGGTAATCAGCCCCAGCATTTT. Amino acids: CASSPTLGTRGNQPQHF. Full variable domain (missing parts from reference TRBV19 and TRBJ1-5): DGGITQSPKYLFRKEGQNVTLSCEQNLNHDAMYWYRQDPGQGLRLIYYSQIVNDFQKGDIAEGYSVSREKKESFPLTVTSAQKNPTAFYLCASSPTLGTRGNQPQHFGDGTRLSIL.

This chain joins TRBV27 and TRBJ1-2, with D unresolved. In germline, CDR1 is MNHEY, CDR2 SMNVEV (reference sequence). The CDR3 sequence is 13 residues long. Deletions cut 5 bases from V and 5 bases from J, with 12 bases between. The CDR3 DNA sequence: TGTGCCAGCAGTCCCAACGGGGTATATGGCTACACCTTC. Translated, it gives CASSPNGVYGYTF.

V usage is TRBV5-1 and J usage is TRBJ1-1; D perhaps matches TRBD1 (5 bases). The V gene lost 1 base and the J gene lost 1 base, with 11 bases spanning the gap. The CDR3 contains 15 residues. The germline V gene encodes CDR1 SGHRS and CDR2 YFSETQ. CDR3 sequence: CASSLLAGKNTEAFF. CDR3 DNA sequence: TGCGCCAGCAGCTTGTTAGCAGGGAAGAACACTGAAGCTTTCTTT.

This clone was recorded a few times. The CDR3 nucleotides are TGTGCCAGCAGTACTCCCGGAGGGGCCGGCGCTTTCTTT. It translates to CASSTPGGAGAFF. The genes are TRBV6-5 and TRBJ1-1, with a possible D match to TRBD1 (5 bases). This CDR3 comprises 13 residues. Germline V gives CDR1 MNHEY, CDR2 SVGAGI. The germline V and J ends were trimmed by 5 bases and 11 bases, with 18 bases remaining between them.

CDR3 nucleotide sequence: TGTGCCAGCAGCTCGGCCTCGAGACTAGCGGGATTTGATACGCAGTATTTT. Residues: CASSSASRLAGFDTQYF. J is TRBJ2-3 and V is TRBV13, with TRBD2 matching 11 bases. This CDR3 region has 17 residues. Germline V gives CDR1 PRHDT, CDR2 FYEKMQ (reference sequence). With 4 bases clipped from V and 6 bases from J, the junction kept 12 bases outside the gene matches. Full variable domain (rest looked up from reference TRBV13 and TRBJ2-3): AAGVIQSPRHLIKEKRETATLKCYPIPRHDTVYWYQQGPGQDPQFLISFYEKMQSDKGSIPDRFSAQQFSDYHSELNMSSLELGDSALYFCASSSASRLAGFDTQYFGPGTRLTVL.

Concerning this clone: Relative to the germline gene, one junction end is altered; a read error may explain this. Other DNA sequences in this sample translate to the same CDR3. The V and J genes are TRBV28 and TRBJ1-5; D may be TRBD1 (6 bases). The germline V gene has CDR1 MDHEN and CDR2 SYDVKM. The length of the CDR3 is 15 residues. The CDR3 reads CASSPGDRSNQPQHF. Written as DNA, the CDR3 is TGTGCCAGCAGTCCAGGAGACAGGAGTAATCAGCCCCAACATTTT.

The V call is TRBV19, the J call TRBJ2-3; maybe TRBD2 (6 bases). There are 15 residues in the CDR3. V lost 4 bases to trimming and J lost 5 bases, with 16 bases between them. Germline CDR1 LNHDA, CDR2 SQIVND (reference sequence). This CDR3 reads CASSTGTQRIDTQYF. In nucleotides, the CDR3 is TGTGCCAGTAGTACCGGGACTCAGCGGATAGATACGCAGTATTTT. The variable domain in full, completed from reference TRBV19 and TRBJ2-3, reads DGGITQSPKYLFRKEGQNVTLSCEQNLNHDAMYWYRQDPGQGLRLIYYSQIVNDFQKGDIAEGYSVSREKKESFPLTVTSAQKNPTAFYLCASSTGTQRIDTQYFGPGTRLTVL.

The chain joins TRBV6-5 to TRBJ2-7, with TRBD2 matching 10 bases. There are 15 residues in the CDR3. Germline V lookup: CDR1 MNHEY, CDR2 SVGAGI. Trimming removed 6 bases from V and 2 bases from J; junction bases left unmatched: 7. The DNA of the CDR3 is TGTGCCAGCAGCCGAACTAGCGGGATTACCTACGAGCAGTACTTC. This gives the protein CASSRTSGITYEQYF.

The table lists this clone with a few counts. The chain recombines TRBV5-1 with TRBJ2-3, with D maybe TRBD2 (6 bases). Germline V gene data show CDR1 as SGHRS and CDR2 as YFSETQ. V gave up 4 bases and J gave up 2 bases, with 11 bases separating them. This CDR3 has 14 residues. The CDR3 reads CASSLGGNTDTQYF. As DNA, the CDR3 is TGCGCCAGCAGCCTCGGCGGGAACACAGATACGCAGTATTTT.

The chain couples TRBV5-1 to TRBJ2-5; 10 bases align to TRBD1. CDR1 is SGHRS and CDR2 is YFSETQ in the germline V gene. With 2 bases clipped from V and 4 bases from J, the junction kept 2 bases outside the gene matches. This CDR3 has 14 amino acids. The CDR3 nucleotides read TGCGCCAGCAGCTTCGGACAGGGGGGAGAGACCCAGTACTTC. Encoded protein: CASSFGQGGETQYF. Based on the CDR3 plus reference TRBV5-1 and TRBJ2-5, the full variable domain is KAGVTQTPRYLIKTRGQQVTLSCSPISGHRSVSWYQQTPGQGLQFLFEYFSETQRNKGNFPGRFSGRQFSNSRSEMNVSTLELGDSALYLCASSFGQGGETQYFGPGTRLLVL.

CDR3 protein: CASSTGLAGAYEQYF. The DNA of the CDR3 is TGCGCCAGCAGCACCGGACTAGCGGGAGCCTACGAGCAGTACTTC. The rearrangement joins TRBV5-1 to TRBJ2-7; 13 positions match TRBD2. The CDR3 runs to 15 residues. With V trimmed by 4 bases and J by 2 bases, 3 bases remained unmatched. Germline CDR1 is SGHRS and CDR2 is YFSETQ.

Notes on this clone: Other nucleotide sequences in the sample specify the same CDR3. The chain links TRBV27 to TRBJ2-1; D gene ambiguous. This CDR3 has 13 residues. V shed 5 bases and J shed 4 bases, with 9 bases lying between them. Germline V gene sequence: CDR1 MNHEY, CDR2 SMNVEV (reference sequence). Written as DNA, the CDR3 is TGTGCCAGCAGTCCCCGTCCGTACAATGAGCAGTTCTTC. Residues: CASSPRPYNEQFF.

V gene TRBV27 combines with J gene TRBJ2-2; TRBD2 matches at 12 bases. Germline assignment: CDR1 MNHEY and CDR2 SMNVEV (reference sequence). V shed 2 bases, J shed 5 bases, and the junction held 3 bases outside the gene matches. The CDR3 length is 16 residues. The CDR3 nucleotides are TGTGCCAGCAGTTTACCGACTAGCGGGAGAACCGGGGAGCTGTTTTTT. Translating gives CASSLPTSGRTGELFF.

This clone was found a few times. This chain connects TRBV5-4 to TRBJ2-7, with D unresolved. Trimming removed 0 bases from V and 3 bases from J, with 7 bases in between. The CDR3 is 13 residues long. Per germline, CDR1 SGHNT and CDR2 YYREEE (reference sequence). The CDR3, as DNA: TGTGCCAGCAGCTTGGACAGAGACTACGAGCAGTACTTC. It codes for CASSLDRDYEQYF.

There are a few counts of this clone. In DNA form, the CDR3 reads TGTGCCAGCAGCCAGCATCGGGATCAGCCCCAGCATTTT. It encodes CASSQHRDQPQHF. The chain uses TRBV11-2 and TRBJ1-5; D gene unclear. Deletions cut 5 bases from V and 5 bases from J, with 10 bases between. The CDR3 runs to 13 residues. Germline CDR1 reads SGHAT; CDR2 reads FQNNGV.

This chain connects TRBV7-9 to TRBJ2-3; 7 bases agree with TRBD2. In germline, CDR1 is SEHNR, CDR2 FQNEAQ (reference sequence). V shed 5 bases and J 2 bases; nucleotides not matched to a gene: 7. CDR3 length: 15 residues. The CDR3 sequence: CASSPGLADTDTQYF. The CDR3 DNA sequence: TGTGCCAGCAGCCCCGGGCTAGCGGACACAGATACGCAGTATTTT.

CDR3 nucleotide sequence: TGTGCCTGGAGTCTGAAGGGGGCCGGCGGGGAGCTGTTTTTT. Protein sequence: CAWSLKGAGGELFF. The chain couples TRBV30 to TRBJ2-2, with 7 bases lining up with TRBD1. CDR3 length: 14 amino acids. From germline, CDR1 is GTSNPN and CDR2 SVGIG (reference sequence). V lost 2 bases to trimming and J lost 7 bases; unmatched junction nucleotides: 7.

The rearrangement joins TRBV4-1 to TRBJ2-1; the match to TRBD1 covers 10 bases. Germline V CDR1 and CDR2: MGHRA, YSYEKL. This CDR3 is built from 14 residues. V shed 4 bases, J shed 7 bases, and the junction held 4 bases outside the gene matches. CDR3 nucleotides: TGCGCCAGCAGCCCTGGGACAGGGGAAAATGAGCAGTTCTTC. Translation: CASSPGTGENEQFF.

CDR3 amino acids: CASSSWDRALEQYF. The CDR3 DNA is TGTGCCAGCAGTTCTTGGGACAGGGCTCTCGAGCAGTACTTC. The gene calls are TRBV6-1 and TRBJ2-7, with 9 bases aligning to TRBD1. CDR3 length equals 14 residues. J lost 6 bases, V lost 5 bases, and 8 bases had no gene match. CDR1 and CDR2 (germline): MNHNS, SASEGT.

This sequence joins TRBV30 and TRBJ1-1; the match to TRBD1 covers 7 bases. Germline lookup yields CDR1 GTSNPN and CDR2 SVGIG (reference sequence). This CDR3 has 13 amino acids. The V and J ends lost 4 bases and 11 bases, in that order; junction bases with no gene match: 13. The CDR3 loop is CAWTTGEAMAAFF. CDR3 sequence (DNA): TGTGCCTGGACCACAGGGGAGGCCATGGCCGCTTTCTTT. Filled out from reference TRBV30 and TRBJ1-1, the complete variable domain reads SQTIHQWPATLVQPVGSPLSLECTVEGTSNPNLYWYRQAAGRGLQLLFYSVGIGQISSEVPQNLSASRPQDRQFILSSKKLLLSDSGFYLCAWTTGEAMAAFFGQGTRLTVV.

The sample holds a few counts of this clone. The V call is TRBV5-6, the J call TRBJ2-5; D possibly corresponds to TRBD1 (6 bases). The CDR3 contains 14 residues. Deletions cut 1 base from V and 0 bases from J, with 7 bases between. Germline assignment: CDR1 SGHDT and CDR2 YYEEEE. CDR3 nucleotides: TGTGCCAGCAGCTTGCGGGACAACCAAGAGACCCAGTACTTC. Protein product: CASSLRDNQETQYF.

The CDR3 region is CASSPWEDSYEQYF. CDR3 coding DNA: TGTGCCAGCAGTCCCTGGGAGGATAGCTACGAGCAGTACTTC. This chain links TRBV27 with TRBJ2-7; weak D call: TRBD2 (6 bases). The CDR3 spans 14 residues. Between the trimmed V and J ends, which lost 5 bases and 3 bases, there was a span of 14 bases. Germline loops: CDR1 MNHEY, CDR2 SMNVEV (reference sequence).

The chain employs TRBV7-8 and TRBJ2-3; D not resolved. V lost 0 bases and J lost 3, with 13 bases in between. This CDR3 has 16 amino acids. Germline V lookup: CDR1 SGHVS, CDR2 FQNEAQ. CDR3 sequence (DNA): TGTGCCAGCAGCTTAGCGCTAAGTCGCGAGACAGATACGCAGTATTTT. Encoded protein: CASSLALSRETDTQYF. The full variable domain, rest sourced from reference TRBV7-8 and TRBJ2-3, is GAGVSQSPRYKVAKRGQDVALRCDPISGHVSLFWYQQALGQGPEFLTYFQNEAQLDKSGLPSDRFFAERPEGSVSTLKIQRTQQEDSAVYLCASSLALSRETDTQYFGPGTRLTVL.